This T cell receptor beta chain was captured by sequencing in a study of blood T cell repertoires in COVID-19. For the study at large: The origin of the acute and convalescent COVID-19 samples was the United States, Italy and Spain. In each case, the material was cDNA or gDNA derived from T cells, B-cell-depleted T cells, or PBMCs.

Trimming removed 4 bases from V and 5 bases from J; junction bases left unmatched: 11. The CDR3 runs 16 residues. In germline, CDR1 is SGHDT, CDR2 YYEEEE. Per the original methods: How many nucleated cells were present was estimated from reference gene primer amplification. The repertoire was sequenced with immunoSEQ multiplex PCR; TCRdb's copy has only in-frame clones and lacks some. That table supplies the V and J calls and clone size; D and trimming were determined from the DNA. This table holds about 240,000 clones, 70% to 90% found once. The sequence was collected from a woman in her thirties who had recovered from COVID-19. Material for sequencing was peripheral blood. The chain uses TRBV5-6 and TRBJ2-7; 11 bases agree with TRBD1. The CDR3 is CASSLTGDRGNNEQYF. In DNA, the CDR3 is TGTGCCAGCAGCCTTACAGGGGACAGGGGGAACAACGAGCAGTACTTC.